One sample yielded the 31 T cell receptor beta chains listed below, sequenced in a study of early T cells in non-severe SARS-CoV-2 infection. TCRdb used MiXCR to reprocess the 5' RACE reads, holding one entry per CDR3 protein. This table holds 50,000 to 65,000 distinct CDR3 sequences, about 17% found once. The sequencing used whole blood, collected at baseline. The receptors were gathered from an adult who was a healthcare worker with PCR-confirmed SARS-CoV-2 infection or an uninfected control (not recorded which).

This chain joins TRBV20-1 and TRBJ1-1; 7 bases agree with TRBD1. Germline V gene sequence: CDR1 DFQATT, CDR2 SNEGSKA (reference sequence). This CDR3 spans 13 amino acids. J lost 3 bases, V lost 5 bases, and 6 bases had no gene match. The DNA for the CDR3 is TGCAGTGCTTCCCAGGGGGGGGACACTGAAGCTTTCTTT. It encodes CSASQGGDTEAFF.

This clonotype turned up a few times. The rearrangement uses TRBV4-3 and TRBJ2-3, with a tentative D call TRBD1 (5 bases). The V end lost 0 bases, the J end lost 4 bases, and 20 bases lay between the germline ends. The CDR3 length is 18 residues. Germline V gene sequence: CDR1 LGHNA, CDR2 YSLEER. CDR3 loop: CASSQDLVSGHLSDTQYF. Written as DNA, the CDR3 is TGCGCCAGCAGCCAAGATCTCGTTTCAGGGCATTTGTCAGATACGCAGTATTTT.

This clonotype was counted only a few times. The chain combines TRBV7-9 with TRBJ1-3; D unclear. The CDR3 contains 15 residues. Germline CDR1 and CDR2: SEHNR and FQNEAQ (reference sequence). Trimming removed 2 bases at V and 0 bases at J, with 8 bases between. The CDR3 sequence is CASSLMVGSGNTIYF. The CDR3 region has the DNA TGTGCCAGCAGCTTAATGGTGGGCTCTGGAAACACCATATATTTT.

This chain connects TRBV28 to TRBJ1-6; 7 bases line up with TRBD1. CDR3 length: 16 residues. The V and J ends lost 7 bases and 9 bases, in that order; junction bases with no gene match: 15. Germline V gives CDR1 MDHEN, CDR2 SYDVKM. The CDR3, as DNA: TGTGCCAGCACCCTCCCCCCGACAGGGTCGAGTTCACCCCTCCACTTT. It codes for CASTLPPTGSSSPLHF.

This sequence joins TRBV6-6 and TRBJ2-1; 12 bases agree with TRBD2. CDR1 and CDR2 from the germline V gene are MNHNY and SVGAGI (reference sequence). The V segment lost 7 bases and the J segment 6 bases; nucleotides outside the gene matches: 4. The CDR3 contains 14 residues. The CDR3: CASTRTSGTNEQFF. Here the CDR3 DNA reads TGTGCCAGCACAAGGACTAGCGGGACCAATGAGCAGTTCTTC.

This clonotype was detected only a few times. V and J are TRBV6-6 and TRBJ1-4, with D hard to call. The CDR3 is made up of 12 amino acids. Germline CDR1 MNHNY, CDR2 SVGAGI (reference sequence). V shed 0 bases and J shed 7 bases, with 3 bases lying between them. CDR3 residues: CASSYSGEKLFF. As DNA, the CDR3 is TGTGCCAGCAGTTACTCCGGTGAAAAACTGTTTTTT.

The chain joins TRBV2 to TRBJ2-2; 7 bases agree with TRBD1. The germline CDR1 and CDR2 sequences are SNHLY and FYNNEI. This CDR3 has 13 amino acids. The V and J ends lost 6 bases and 5 bases, in that order; junction bases with no gene match: 3. CDR3 bases: TGTGCCAGCAGGGACAGGCTGACCGGGGAGCTGTTTTTT. As protein: CASRDRLTGELFF.

The chain employs TRBV24-1 and TRBJ2-3; D not resolved. Germline CDR1 reads KGHDR; CDR2 reads SFDVKD. The V gene lost 3 bases and the J gene lost 0 bases, with 18 bases spanning the gap. CDR3 length: 18 residues. The DNA of the CDR3 is TGTGCCACCAGTGATACCCCCCGAAGACTTGACAGCACAGATACGCAGTATTTT. Encoded protein: CATSDTPRRLDSTDTQYF.

This clonotype was seen more than once but under ten times. The chain links TRBV7-6 to TRBJ2-1, with TRBD2 matching over 7 bases. CDR3 length equals 14 residues. Trimming took 3 bases from V and 2 from J; bases not matched to a gene: 1. Germline lookup yields CDR1 SGHVS and CDR2 FNYEAQ. DNA of the CDR3: TGTGCCAGCAGCTTTCGGGGGGCCTACAATGAGCAGTTCTTC. It yields the protein CASSFRGAYNEQFF.

The chain is built from TRBV27 and TRBJ2-3, with D uncertain. This CDR3 region has 14 residues. Trimming took off 6 bases at V and 4 bases at J, with 14 bases between the two ends. Germline values: CDR1 MNHEY, CDR2 SMNVEV (reference sequence). The CDR3 bases are TGTGCCAGCAGCTTGTCCGGAGCCCCAGATACGCAGTATTTT. Its translation is CASSLSGAPDTQYF.

This clonotype has only a few counts. The chain recombines TRBV6-5 with TRBJ1-1; D not resolved. Germline values: CDR1 MNHEY, CDR2 SVGAGI. V gave up 2 bases and J gave up 4 bases, with 2 bases separating them. This CDR3 contains 11 residues. CDR3 region: CASSYGTEAFF. Written as DNA, the CDR3 is TGTGCCAGCAGTTACGGCACTGAAGCTTTCTTT.

The rearrangement uses TRBV27 and TRBJ2-1; 7 nucleotides match TRBD1. The junction had 3 bases not matched to a gene; V was cut back by 2 bases and J by 2 bases. The CDR3 extends over 15 amino acids. Germline CDR1 reads MNHEY; CDR2 reads SMNVEV (reference sequence). CDR3 sequence reads: CASSLKGATYNEQFF. The CDR3 coding sequence is TGTGCCAGCAGTTTAAAGGGGGCGACCTACAATGAGCAGTTCTTC.

V usage is TRBV5-4 and J usage is TRBJ1-2; D is ambiguous. The CDR3 contains 13 residues. The V end was cut by 0 bases, the J end by 2 bases, with 5 bases between. The V gene's germline CDR1 is SGHNT and CDR2 YYREEE (reference sequence). DNA of the CDR3: TGTGCCAGCAGCTTGGCGCAGAACTATGGCTACACCTTC. Protein: CASSLAQNYGYTF.

The V and J genes are TRBV7-2 and TRBJ2-6; 9 nucleotides agree with TRBD1. Germline CDR1 is SGHTA and CDR2 is FQGNSA. The CDR3 totals 18 residues. Trimming at V came to 5 bases and at J to 0 bases, leaving 8 bases not matched to a gene. CDR3 sequence (DNA): TGTGCCAGCAGCCCAGGCACAGGGGGCGGCTCTGGGGCCAACGTCCTGACTTTC. Translated, it gives CASSPGTGGGSGANVLTF.

In this sample, this clonotype turned up a few times. The chain combines TRBV3-1 with TRBJ2-7; the match to TRBD1 covers 7 bases. Germline V gives CDR1 LGHDT, CDR2 YNNKEL (reference sequence). Losses at the gene ends were 3 bases for V and 3 bases for J; bases not matched to a gene: 5. The CDR3 covers 14 residues. The CDR3 sequence: CASSQSNRGYEQYF. The DNA of the CDR3 is TGTGCCAGCAGCCAGAGTAACAGGGGCTACGAGCAGTACTTC.

This clonotype was counted only a few times. The chain uses TRBV29-1 and TRBJ2-2; 10 nucleotides line up with TRBD1. The CDR3 contains 16 residues. Trimming took 4 bases from V and 3 from J; bases not matched to a gene: 8. Germline V gene data show CDR1 as SQVTM and CDR2 as ANQGSEA. CDR3 residues: CSVAPGTGVHTGELFF. As DNA, the CDR3 is TGCAGCGTTGCCCCCGGGACAGGGGTACACACCGGGGAGCTGTTTTTT.

The chain carries TRBV7-2 and TRBJ2-1, with a tentative D call TRBD2 (6 bases). CDR1 and CDR2 (germline): SGHTA, FQGNSA. Trimming shortened V by 3 bases and J by 8 bases, and 17 bases separated the two germline ends. This CDR3 spans 15 amino acids. The DNA of the CDR3 is TGTGCCAGCAGCTTGCAGGGAGGAACCGCCTATGAGCAGTTCTTC. This gives the protein CASSLQGGTAYEQFF.

The chain combines TRBV10-3 with TRBJ2-3, with TRBD2 identical over 8 bases. This CDR3 has 16 residues. Trimming took 4 bases from V and 6 from J; bases not matched to a gene: 12. Per germline, CDR1 ENHRY and CDR2 SYGVKD. The CDR3, as DNA: TGTGCCATCAGTGGCCCTAGCGTCCCGGGAGGGGATACGCAGTATTTT. Protein product: CAISGPSVPGGDTQYF.

The genes are TRBV6-5 and TRBJ1-1; 7 positions match TRBD1. The V and J ends lost 2 bases and 5 bases, in that order; junction bases with no gene match: 14. The CDR3 consists of 17 residues. Germline V gene data show CDR1 as MNHEY and CDR2 as SVGAGI. The CDR3 sequence: CASSYAQGGGFRTEAFF. Here the CDR3 DNA reads TGTGCCAGCAGTTACGCTCAGGGGGGAGGGTTTAGGACTGAAGCTTTCTTT.

The chain employs TRBV5-1 and TRBJ1-3; D not resolved. V was trimmed by 0 bases and J by 0 bases, leaving 7 bases between them. This CDR3 has 15 amino acids. CDR1 and CDR2 (germline): SGHRS, YFSETQ. The CDR3 nucleotides are TGCGCCAGCAGCTTGGAAGGTCACTCTGGAAACACCATATATTTT. Translating gives CASSLEGHSGNTIYF. The whole variable domain, remainder taken from reference TRBV5-1 and TRBJ1-3, is KAGVTQTPRYLIKTRGQQVTLSCSPISGHRSVSWYQQTPGQGLQFLFEYFSETQRNKGNFPGRFSGRQFSNSRSEMNVSTLELGDSALYLCASSLEGHSGNTIYFGEGSWLTVV.

The rearrangement uses TRBV2 and TRBJ2-1; 10 nucleotides line up with TRBD2. This CDR3 has 16 amino acids. Per germline, CDR1 SNHLY and CDR2 FYNNEI. Losses at the gene ends were 5 bases for V and 2 bases for J; bases not matched to a gene: 6. The CDR3 region has the DNA TGTGCCAGCAGTTCCCCACTAGCGGGAACCTACAATGAGCAGTTCTTC. Protein: CASSSPLAGTYNEQFF.

The chain employs TRBV10-1 and TRBJ1-2; D gene unclear. V lost 3 bases and J 3 bases, leaving 5 bases between the germline ends. Looked up from germline, CDR1 is WNHNN and CDR2 is SYGVQD (reference sequence). The CDR3 runs to 12 residues. The CDR3 spells CASSDTDYGYTF. CDR3 sequence (DNA): TGCGCCAGCAGTGACACGGACTATGGCTACACCTTC.

This clonotype has just a few counts. The chain couples TRBV18 to TRBJ2-1, with a weak D call TRBD1 (5 bases). The germline V gene encodes CDR1 KGHSH and CDR2 LQKENI. Trimming took off 3 bases at V and 0 bases at J, with 12 bases between the two ends. The CDR3 totals 16 residues. CDR3 coding DNA: TGTGCCAGCTCACCTGGGGCCGTATCCTCCTACAATGAGCAGTTCTTC. Translated: CASSPGAVSSYNEQFF.

This clonotype has only a few counts. The chain uses TRBV11-2 and TRBJ2-2; D is ambiguous. Trimming took 5 bases from V and 6 from J, leaving 13 bases between them. CDR3 length equals 14 residues. Germline V gene sequence: CDR1 SGHAT, CDR2 FQNNGV. The CDR3 sequence is CASSPSTRAGELFF. Here the CDR3 DNA reads TGTGCCAGCAGCCCCTCGACACGCGCCGGGGAGCTGTTTTTT.

This clonotype was recorded many times. In DNA, the CDR3 is TGTGCCAGCAGCCGGGACTACCCTTTCACCGGGGAGCTGTTTTTT. Protein: CASSRDYPFTGELFF. J is TRBJ2-2 and V is TRBV14, with 7 bases aligning to TRBD2. Losses at the gene ends were 4 bases for V and 4 bases for J; bases not matched to a gene: 6. The germline V gene has CDR1 SGHDN and CDR2 FVKESK. The CDR3 totals 15 residues.

This clonotype was seen only a few times. The chain carries TRBV21-1 and TRBJ2-1; TRBD1 reflects the table's D call only, with no check against the DNA. TRBV21-1 is recorded as a pseudogene. CDR3 size: 14 residues. The CDR3 region has the DNA TGTGCCAGCAGCCCTACCGGGACGGAAAATGAGCAGTTCTTC. Translation: CASSPTGTENEQFF.

The chain links TRBV5-6 to TRBJ1-6, with D tentatively TRBD1 (5 bases). The CDR3 loop spans 14 amino acids. Trimming cost V 5 bases and J 7 bases, with 13 bases left between them. Germline CDR1 SGHDT, CDR2 YYEEEE. CDR3 in amino acids: CASSQGKRNSPLHF. The CDR3 bases are TGTGCCAGCAGTCAGGGCAAACGCAATTCACCCCTCCACTTT.

The rearrangement uses TRBV19 and TRBJ1-2, with TRBD1 as a possible D gene (5 bases). Trimming cost V 8 bases and J 2 bases, with 15 bases left between them. This CDR3 has 14 residues. Germline V gene sequence: CDR1 LNHDA, CDR2 SQIVND (reference sequence). The CDR3 reads CASSRGQGNYGYTF. CDR3 in DNA: TGTGCCAGTTCCCGAGGGCAGGGAAACTATGGCTACACCTTC.

The rearrangement links TRBV11-2 to TRBJ2-1; possibly TRBD2 for D (6 bases). V lost 2 bases and J lost 4, with 12 bases in between. This CDR3 is built from 15 residues. The germline gives CDR1 SGHAT, CDR2 FQNNGV. CDR3 region: CASSLIRGKYNEQFF. In DNA form, the CDR3 reads TGTGCCAGCAGCTTAATCCGCGGGAAGTACAATGAGCAGTTCTTC.

Only a few counts were recorded for this clonotype. This chain uses TRBV7-6 with TRBJ2-3; D possibly uses TRBD1 or TRBD2 (6 bases each). CDR3 length equals 18 residues. Germline values: CDR1 SGHVS, CDR2 FNYEAQ. V shed 2 bases and J shed 4 bases, with 22 bases lying between them. The chain's CDR3 is CASSLLGGTNVLADTQYF. The CDR3 nucleotides read TGTGCCAGCAGCTTACTTGGCGGGACAAACGTTTTAGCAGATACGCAGTATTTT.

V is TRBV7-9 and J is TRBJ1-3; 7 bases map to TRBD1. The ends lost 4 bases at V and 0 bases at J; junction bases unmatched: 6. This CDR3 region has 16 residues. Looked up from germline, CDR1 is SEHNR and CDR2 is FQNEAQ (reference sequence). The CDR3, as DNA: TGTGCCAGCAGCTCACCGGGACAGAGCTCTGGAAACACCATATATTTT. Its translation: CASSSPGQSSGNTIYF.